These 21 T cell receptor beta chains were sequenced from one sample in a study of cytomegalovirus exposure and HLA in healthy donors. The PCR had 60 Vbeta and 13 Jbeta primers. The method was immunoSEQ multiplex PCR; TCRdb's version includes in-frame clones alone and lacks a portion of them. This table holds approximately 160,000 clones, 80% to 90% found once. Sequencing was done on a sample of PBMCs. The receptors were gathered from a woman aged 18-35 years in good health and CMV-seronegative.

The CDR3 spells CASSQASGGSVYEQYF. CDR3 DNA sequence: TGCGCCAGCAGCCAAGCTAGCGGGGGATCCGTCTACGAGCAGTACTTC. The rearrangement links TRBV4-3 to TRBJ2-7; TRBD2 agrees at 10 bases. The junction had 6 bases not matched to a gene; V was cut back by 1 base and J by 3 bases. In germline, CDR1 is LGHNA, CDR2 YSLEER. The CDR3 has 16 amino acids.

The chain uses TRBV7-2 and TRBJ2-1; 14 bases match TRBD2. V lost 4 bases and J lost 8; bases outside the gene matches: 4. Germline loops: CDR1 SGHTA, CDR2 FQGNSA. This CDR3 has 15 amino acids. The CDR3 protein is CASSSTSGRGYEQFF. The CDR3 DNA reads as TGTGCCAGCAGCTCGACTAGCGGGAGGGGCTATGAGCAGTTCTTC.

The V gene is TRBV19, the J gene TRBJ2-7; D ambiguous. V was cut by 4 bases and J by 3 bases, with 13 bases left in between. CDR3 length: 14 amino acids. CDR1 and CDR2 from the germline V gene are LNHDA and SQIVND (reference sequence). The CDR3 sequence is CASSTRIPYYEQYF. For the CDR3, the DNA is TGTGCCAGTAGTACTAGAATCCCTTACTACGAGCAGTACTTC.

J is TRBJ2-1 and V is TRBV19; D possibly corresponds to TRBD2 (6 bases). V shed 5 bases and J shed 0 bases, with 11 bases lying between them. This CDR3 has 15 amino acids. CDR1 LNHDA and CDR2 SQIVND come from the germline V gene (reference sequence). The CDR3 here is CASSDSGSSYNEQFF. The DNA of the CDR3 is TGTGCCAGTAGTGATAGCGGAAGCTCCTACAATGAGCAGTTCTTC.

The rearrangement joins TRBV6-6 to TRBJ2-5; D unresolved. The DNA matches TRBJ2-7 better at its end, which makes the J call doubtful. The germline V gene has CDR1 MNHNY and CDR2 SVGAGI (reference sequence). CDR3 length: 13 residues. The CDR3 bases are TGTGCCAGCAGTCACGACACAGCCTACGAGCAGTACTTC. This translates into CASSHDTAYEQYF.

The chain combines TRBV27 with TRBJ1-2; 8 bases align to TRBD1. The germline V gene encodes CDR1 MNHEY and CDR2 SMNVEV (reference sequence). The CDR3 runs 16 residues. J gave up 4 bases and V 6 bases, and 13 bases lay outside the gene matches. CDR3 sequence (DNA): TGTGCCAGCAGCCGCGGACAGGGTGGGCCTGGCTATGGCTACACCTTC. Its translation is CASSRGQGGPGYGYTF.

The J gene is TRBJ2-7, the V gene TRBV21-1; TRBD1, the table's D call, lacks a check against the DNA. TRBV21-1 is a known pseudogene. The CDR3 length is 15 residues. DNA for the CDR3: TGTGCCAGCGGACCGCAGGGGGGAATCTCCTACGAGCAGTACTTC. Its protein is CASGPQGGISYEQYF.

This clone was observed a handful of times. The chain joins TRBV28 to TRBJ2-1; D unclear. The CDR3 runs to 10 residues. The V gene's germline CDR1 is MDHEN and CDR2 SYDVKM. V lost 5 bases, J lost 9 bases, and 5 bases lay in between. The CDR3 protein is CASSRREQFF. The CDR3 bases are TGTGCCAGCAGTCGTCGTGAGCAGTTCTTC.

CDR3 in DNA: TGTGCCAGCAGTGAAGAGAGAGAACTCTACGAGCAGTACTTC. It translates to CASSEERELYEQYF. The chain uses TRBV6-1 and TRBJ2-7, with unresolved D. Trimming removed 1 base at V and 3 bases at J, with 10 bases between. The germline gives CDR1 MNHNS, CDR2 SASEGT. CDR3 length: 14 residues.

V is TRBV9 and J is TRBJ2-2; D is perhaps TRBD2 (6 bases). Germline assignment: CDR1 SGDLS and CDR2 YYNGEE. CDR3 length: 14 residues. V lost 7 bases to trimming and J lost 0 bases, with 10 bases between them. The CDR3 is CASRGGANTGELFF. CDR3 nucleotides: TGTGCCAGCCGGGGAGGTGCGAACACCGGGGAGCTGTTTTTT.

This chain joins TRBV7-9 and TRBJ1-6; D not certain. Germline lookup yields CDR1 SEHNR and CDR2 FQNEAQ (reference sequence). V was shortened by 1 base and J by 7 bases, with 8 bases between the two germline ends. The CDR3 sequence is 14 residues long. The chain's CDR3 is CASSLGRINSPLHF. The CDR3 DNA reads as TGTGCCAGCAGCTTAGGGCGGATCAATTCACCCCTCCACTTT.

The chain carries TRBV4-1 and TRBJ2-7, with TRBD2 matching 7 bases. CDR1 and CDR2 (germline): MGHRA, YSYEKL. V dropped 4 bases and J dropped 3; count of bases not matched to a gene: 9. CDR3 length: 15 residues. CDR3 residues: CASSPSGLRVYEQYF. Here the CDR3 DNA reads TGCGCCAGCAGCCCTTCGGGACTAAGAGTCTACGAGCAGTACTTC.

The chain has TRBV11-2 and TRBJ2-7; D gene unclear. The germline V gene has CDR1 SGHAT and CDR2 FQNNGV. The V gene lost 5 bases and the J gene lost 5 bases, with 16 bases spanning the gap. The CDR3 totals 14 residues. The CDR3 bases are TGTGCCAGCAGCCTCCTCTATCTGGTCCACGAGCAGTACTTC. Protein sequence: CASSLLYLVHEQYF.

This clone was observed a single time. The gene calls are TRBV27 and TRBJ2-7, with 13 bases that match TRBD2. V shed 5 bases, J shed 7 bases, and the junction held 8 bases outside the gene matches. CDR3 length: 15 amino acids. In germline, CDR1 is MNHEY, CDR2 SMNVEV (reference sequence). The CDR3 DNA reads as TGTGCCAGCAGTGGCGGACTAGCGGGAGAGGGAGAGCAGTACTTC. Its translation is CASSGGLAGEGEQYF.

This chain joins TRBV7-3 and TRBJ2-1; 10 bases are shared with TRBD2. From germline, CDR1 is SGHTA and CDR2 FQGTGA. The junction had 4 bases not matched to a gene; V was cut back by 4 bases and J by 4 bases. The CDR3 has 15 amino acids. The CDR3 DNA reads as TGTGCCAGCAGCTCAGCGGGAGGGGCGTACAATGAGCAGTTCTTC. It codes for CASSSAGGAYNEQFF.

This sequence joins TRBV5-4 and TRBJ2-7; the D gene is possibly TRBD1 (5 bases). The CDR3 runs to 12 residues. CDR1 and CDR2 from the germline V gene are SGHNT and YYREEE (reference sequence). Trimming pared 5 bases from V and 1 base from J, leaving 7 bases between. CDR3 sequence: CASSSGSYEQYF. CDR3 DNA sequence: TGTGCCAGCAGTTCAGGGTCCTACGAGCAGTACTTC.

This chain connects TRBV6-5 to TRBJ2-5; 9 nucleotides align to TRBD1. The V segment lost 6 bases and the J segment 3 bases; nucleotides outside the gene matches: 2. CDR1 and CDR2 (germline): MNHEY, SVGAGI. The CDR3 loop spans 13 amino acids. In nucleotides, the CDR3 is TGTGCCAGCAGAGGGACAGGGAAAGAGACCCAGTACTTC. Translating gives CASRGTGKETQYF.

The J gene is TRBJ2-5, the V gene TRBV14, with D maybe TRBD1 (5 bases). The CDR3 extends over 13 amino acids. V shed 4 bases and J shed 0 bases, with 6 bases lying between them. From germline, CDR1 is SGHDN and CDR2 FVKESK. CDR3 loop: CASSRQYQETQYF. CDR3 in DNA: TGTGCCAGCAGCCGACAGTACCAAGAGACCCAGTACTTC. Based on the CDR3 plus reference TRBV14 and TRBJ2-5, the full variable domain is EAGVTQFPSHSVIEKGQTVTLRCDPISGHDNLYWYRRVMGKEIKFLLHFVKESKQDESGMPNNRFLAERTGGTYSTLKVQPAELEDSGVYFCASSRQYQETQYFGPGTRLLVL.

The CDR3 nucleotides are TGTGCCAGCAGCAAAACCGGGTCATTAAATCAGCCCCAGTATTTT. Its protein is CASSKTGSLNQPQYF. The chain employs TRBV7-2 and TRBJ1-5; D unresolved. The DNA end is more similar to TRBJ2-3, so the J call may be wrong. The CDR3 covers 15 residues. The germline CDR1 and CDR2 sequences are SGHTA and FQGNSA.

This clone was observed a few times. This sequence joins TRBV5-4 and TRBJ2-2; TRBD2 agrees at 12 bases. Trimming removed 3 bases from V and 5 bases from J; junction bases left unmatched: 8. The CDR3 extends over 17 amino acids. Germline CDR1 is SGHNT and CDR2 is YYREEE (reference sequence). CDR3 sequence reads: CASSSTSGTSGTGELFF. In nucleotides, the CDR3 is TGTGCCAGCAGCTCGACCTCCGGGACTAGCGGGACCGGGGAGCTGTTTTTT.

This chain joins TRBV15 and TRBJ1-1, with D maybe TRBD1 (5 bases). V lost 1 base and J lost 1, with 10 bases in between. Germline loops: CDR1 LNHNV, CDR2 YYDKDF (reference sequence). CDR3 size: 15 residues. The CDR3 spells CATSRGWGGNTEAFF. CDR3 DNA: TGTGCCACCAGCAGAGGTTGGGGGGGGAACACTGAAGCTTTCTTT.